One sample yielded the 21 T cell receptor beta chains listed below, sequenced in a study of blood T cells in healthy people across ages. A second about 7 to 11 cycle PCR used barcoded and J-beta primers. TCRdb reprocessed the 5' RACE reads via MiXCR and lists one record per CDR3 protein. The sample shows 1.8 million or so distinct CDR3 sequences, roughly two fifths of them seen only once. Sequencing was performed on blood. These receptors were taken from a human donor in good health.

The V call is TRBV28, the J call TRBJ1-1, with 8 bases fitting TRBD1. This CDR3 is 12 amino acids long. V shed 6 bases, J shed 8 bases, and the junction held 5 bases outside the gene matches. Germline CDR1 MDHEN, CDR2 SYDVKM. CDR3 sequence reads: CASSPRGPEAFF. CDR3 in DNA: TGTGCCAGCAGCCCCAGGGGGCCAGAAGCTTTCTTT.

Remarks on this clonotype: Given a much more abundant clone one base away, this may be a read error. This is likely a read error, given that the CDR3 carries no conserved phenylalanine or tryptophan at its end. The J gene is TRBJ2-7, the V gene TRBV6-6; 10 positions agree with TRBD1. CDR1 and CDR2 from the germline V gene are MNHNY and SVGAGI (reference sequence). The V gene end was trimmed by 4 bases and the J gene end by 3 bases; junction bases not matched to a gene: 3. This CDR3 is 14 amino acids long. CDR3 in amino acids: CASSFGQGDYEQYL. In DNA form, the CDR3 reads TGTGCCAGCAGTTTCGGACAGGGGGACTACGAGCAGTACCTC.

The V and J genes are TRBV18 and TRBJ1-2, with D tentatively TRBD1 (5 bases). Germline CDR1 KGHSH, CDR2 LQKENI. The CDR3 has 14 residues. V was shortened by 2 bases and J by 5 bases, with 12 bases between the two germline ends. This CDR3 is CASSPSGLTYGYTF. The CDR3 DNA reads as TGTGCCAGCTCACCATCGGGGCTAACTTATGGCTACACCTTC.

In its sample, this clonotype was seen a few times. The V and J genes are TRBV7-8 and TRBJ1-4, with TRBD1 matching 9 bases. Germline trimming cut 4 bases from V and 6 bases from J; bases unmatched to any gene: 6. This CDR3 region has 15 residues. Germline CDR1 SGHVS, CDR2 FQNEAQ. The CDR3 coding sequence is TGTGCCAGCAGCTACAGGACAGGGGACTATGAAAAACTGTTTTTT. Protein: CASSYRTGDYEKLFF.

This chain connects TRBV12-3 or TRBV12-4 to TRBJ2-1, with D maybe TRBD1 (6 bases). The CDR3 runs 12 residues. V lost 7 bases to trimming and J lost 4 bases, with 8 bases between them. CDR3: CASTDRYNEQFF. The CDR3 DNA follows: TGTGCCAGCACAGACAGGTACAATGAGCAGTTCTTC.

The CDR3 nucleotides are TGCAGTGCTAGAGCCCCAGCGGGCGATGAGCAGTTCTTC. Amino acids: CSARAPAGDEQFF. The rearrangement links TRBV20-1 to TRBJ2-1; a weak D match, TRBD2 (6 bases). CDR1 is DFQATT, CDR2 SNEGSKA, per germline (reference sequence). CDR3 size: 13 residues. Trimming pared 1 base from V and 8 bases from J, leaving 12 bases between.

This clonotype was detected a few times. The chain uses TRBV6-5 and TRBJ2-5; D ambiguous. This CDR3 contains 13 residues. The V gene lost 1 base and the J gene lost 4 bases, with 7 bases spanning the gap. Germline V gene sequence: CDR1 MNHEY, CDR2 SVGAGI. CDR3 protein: CASSYYGPETQYF. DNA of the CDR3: TGTGCCAGCAGTTACTACGGTCCAGAGACCCAGTACTTC.

CDR3 bases: TGTGCCAGCGGATCCCACCAGAACTATGGCTACACCTTC. The encoded protein is CASGSHQNYGYTF. The V and J genes are TRBV6-6 and TRBJ1-2; D ambiguous. The CDR3 sequence is 13 residues long. CDR1 is MNHNY, CDR2 SVGAGI, per germline (reference sequence). V was pared by 8 bases and J by 2 bases, with 12 bases between.

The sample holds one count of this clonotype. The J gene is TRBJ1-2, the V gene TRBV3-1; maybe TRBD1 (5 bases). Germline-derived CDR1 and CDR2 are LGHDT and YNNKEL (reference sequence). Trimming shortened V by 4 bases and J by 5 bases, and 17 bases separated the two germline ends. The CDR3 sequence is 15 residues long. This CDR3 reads CASSPRPTQGYGYTF. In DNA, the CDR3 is TGTGCCAGCAGCCCTCGACCCACCCAGGGATATGGCTACACCTTC.

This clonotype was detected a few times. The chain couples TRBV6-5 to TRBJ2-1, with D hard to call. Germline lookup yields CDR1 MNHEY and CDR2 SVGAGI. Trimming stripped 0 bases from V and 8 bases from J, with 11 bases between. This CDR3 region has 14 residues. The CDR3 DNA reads TGTGCCAGCAGTTACTCGGCGGAAAGGGATGAGCAGTTCTTC. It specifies CASSYSAERDEQFF.

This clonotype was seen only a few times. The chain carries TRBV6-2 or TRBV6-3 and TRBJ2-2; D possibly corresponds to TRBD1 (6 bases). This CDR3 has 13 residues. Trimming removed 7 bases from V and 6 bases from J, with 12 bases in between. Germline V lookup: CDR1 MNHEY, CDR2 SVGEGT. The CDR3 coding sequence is TGTGCCAGCACTCTACAGGGTCCCGGGGAGCTGTTTTTT. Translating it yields CASTLQGPGELFF.

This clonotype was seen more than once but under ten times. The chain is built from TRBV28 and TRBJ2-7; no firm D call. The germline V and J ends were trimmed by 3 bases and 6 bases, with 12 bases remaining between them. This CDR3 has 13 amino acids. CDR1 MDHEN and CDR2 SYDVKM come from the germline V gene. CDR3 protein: CASSLVRTGEQYF. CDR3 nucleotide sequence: TGTGCCAGCAGTTTGGTCAGGACGGGCGAGCAGTACTTC.

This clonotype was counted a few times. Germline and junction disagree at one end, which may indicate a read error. The CDR3 protein is CASRRQGGSNQPQHF. The CDR3 nucleotides are TGTGCTAGCAGACGTCAGGGAGGTAGCAATCAGCCCCAGCATTTT. The genes are TRBV27 and TRBJ1-5; D is perhaps TRBD1 (5 bases). CDR3 size: 15 residues. Germline V gene data show CDR1 as MNHEY and CDR2 as SMNVEV (reference sequence).

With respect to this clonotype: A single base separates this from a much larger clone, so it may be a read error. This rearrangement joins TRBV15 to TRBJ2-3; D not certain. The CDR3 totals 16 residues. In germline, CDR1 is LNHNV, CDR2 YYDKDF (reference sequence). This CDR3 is CVTSRDIIVTTDTQYF. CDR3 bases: TGTGTCACCAGCAGAGATATTATCGTCACCACAGATACGCAGTATTTT.

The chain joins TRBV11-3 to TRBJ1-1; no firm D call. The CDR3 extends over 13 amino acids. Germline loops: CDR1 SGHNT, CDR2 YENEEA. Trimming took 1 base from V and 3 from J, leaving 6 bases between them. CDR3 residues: CASSLAVHTEAFF. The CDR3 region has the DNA TGTGCCAGCAGCTTAGCAGTTCACACTGAAGCTTTCTTT.

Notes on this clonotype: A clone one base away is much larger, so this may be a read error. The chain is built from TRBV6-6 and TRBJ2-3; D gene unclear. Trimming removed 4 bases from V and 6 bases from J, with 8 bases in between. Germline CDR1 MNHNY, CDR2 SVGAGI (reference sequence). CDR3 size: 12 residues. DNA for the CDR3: TGTGCCAGCAGTTGGCTGGTTGATACGCAGTATTTT. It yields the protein CASSWLVDTQYF.

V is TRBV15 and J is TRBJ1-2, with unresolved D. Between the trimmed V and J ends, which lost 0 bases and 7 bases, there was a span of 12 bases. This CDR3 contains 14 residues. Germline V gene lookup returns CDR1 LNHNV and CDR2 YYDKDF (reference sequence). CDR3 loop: CATSRDLAAFGYTF. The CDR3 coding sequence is TGTGCCACCAGCAGAGATTTGGCGGCCTTTGGCTACACCTTC.

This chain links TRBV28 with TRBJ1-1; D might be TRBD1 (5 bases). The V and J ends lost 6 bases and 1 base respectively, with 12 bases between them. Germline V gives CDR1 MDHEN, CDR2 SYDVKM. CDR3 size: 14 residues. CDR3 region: CASSRITGNTEAFF. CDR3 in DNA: TGTGCCAGCAGCCGAATTACAGGGAACACTGAAGCTTTCTTT.

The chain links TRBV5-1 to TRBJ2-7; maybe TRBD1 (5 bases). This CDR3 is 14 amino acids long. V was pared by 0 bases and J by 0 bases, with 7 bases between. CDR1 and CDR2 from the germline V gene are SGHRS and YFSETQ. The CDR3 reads CASSLEDISYEQYF. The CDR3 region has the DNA TGCGCCAGCAGCTTGGAGGACATCTCCTACGAGCAGTACTTC.

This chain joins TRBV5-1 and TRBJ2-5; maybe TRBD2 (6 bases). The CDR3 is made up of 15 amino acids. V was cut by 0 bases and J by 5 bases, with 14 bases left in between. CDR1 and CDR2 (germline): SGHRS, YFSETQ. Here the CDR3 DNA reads TGCGCCAGCAGCTTGGGAGGACTGGGGAGGGAGACCCAGTACTTC. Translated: CASSLGGLGRETQYF.

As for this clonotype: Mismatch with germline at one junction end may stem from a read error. The CDR3 DNA follows: TGTGCCAGCAGCTTGACGGACAGGGCCCTCCACTCTGGGGCCGACGTCCTGACTTTC. It is translated as CASSLTDRALHSGADVLTF. This chain uses TRBV7-3 with TRBJ2-6; 8 bases are shared with TRBD1. Germline loops: CDR1 SGHTA, CDR2 FQGTGA. The CDR3 runs 19 residues.